These T cell receptor beta chains were read from a single sample in a study of cytomegalovirus exposure and HLA in healthy donors. Generated by immunoSEQ multiplex PCR, the TCRdb table keeps only in-frame clones and is missing some. Of 58,000 or so clones in the sample, roughly 75% were seen once. Sample: PBMCs. These receptors were collected from a woman in her 40s in good health and CMV-seropositive. The CDR3 runs from the conserved cysteine through the conserved F or W. The D gene is left open where the match is weak. The size field is filled for only some rows; it gives once, few, many or a size class.

TRBV13	few	TRBD2	TRBJ2-3	15	CASRRGGPSTDTQYF	TGTGCCAGCAGGCGCGGGGGGCCCAGCACAGATACGCAGTATTTT
TRBV21-1	.	.	TRBJ2-3	16	CASSKGRRQGGDTQYF	TGTGCCAGCAGCAAAGGTCGGCGACAGGGAGGAGATACGCAGTATTTT
TRBV6-1	.	.	TRBJ1-5	11	CASRNSQPQHF	TGTGCCAGCAGGAACAGTCAGCCCCAGCATTTT
TRBV19	.	.	TRBJ1-1	14	CASGKQGRETEAFF	TGTGCCAGTGGGAAACAGGGACGGGAAACTGAAGCTTTCTTT
TRBV6-5	.	.	TRBJ1-1	14	CASSLSGGTTEAFF	TGTGCCAGCAGCCTATCGGGGGGGACCACTGAAGCTTTCTTT
TRBV7-8	once	TRBD1	TRBJ2-3	13	CASSGQGTDTQYF	TGTGCCAGCAGCGGACAGGGCACAGATACGCAGTATTTT
TRBV5-4	.	.	TRBJ2-5	14	CASSPGTFQETQYF	TGTGCCAGCAGCCCCGGGACTTTTCAAGAGACCCAGTACTTC
TRBV29-1	few	.	TRBJ2-3	11	CSVDRADTQYF	TGCAGCGTTGACAGGGCCGATACGCAGTATTTT
TRBV6-5	medium-sized	.	TRBJ2-3	13	CASGMAETDTQYF	TGTGCCAGCGGAATGGCGGAGACAGATACGCAGTATTTT
TRBV19	few	.	TRBJ1-1	14	CASSFTRAGTEAFF	TGTGCCAGTAGTTTCACGAGGGCTGGCACTGAAGCTTTCTTT
TRBV6-5	.	TRBD1	TRBJ1-4	13	CATETGVNEKLFF	TGTGCCACCGAGACAGGGGTCAATGAAAAACTGTTTTTT
TRBV30	.	TRBD1	TRBJ1-2	15	CAWSAVRDRARGYTF	TGTGCCTGGAGTGCGGTCCGGGACAGGGCCCGCGGCTACACCTTC
TRBV6-1	.	.	TRBJ2-7	16	CASSEGSSAFSYEQYF	TGTGCCAGCAGTGAAGGGTCTAGCGCGTTCTCCTACGAGCAGTACTTC
TRBV5-8	.	.	TRBJ1-4	14	CASSYLAANEKLFF	TGTGCCAGCAGCTACCTGGCAGCTAATGAAAAACTGTTTTTT
TRBV6-6	.	.	TRBJ2-7	13	CASSYGGGGEQYF	TGTGCCAGCAGTTACGGTGGGGGCGGCGAGCAGTACTTC
TRBV29-1	.	.	TRBJ2-5	13	CSGIEGVQETQYF	TGCAGCGGTATAGAAGGGGTCCAAGAGACCCAGTACTTC
TRBV6-1	.	TRBD1	TRBJ2-7	15	CASSEAGTGVGEQYF	TGTGCCAGCAGTGAAGCCGGGACAGGGGTAGGGGAGCAGTACTTC
TRBV29-1	once	TRBD1	TRBJ2-1	13	CSAQTGSYNEQFF	TGCAGCGCACAGACAGGGAGCTACAATGAGCAGTTCTTC
TRBV6-6	few	.	TRBJ2-1	14	CASSYLNLASEQFF	TGTGCCAGCAGTTACCTTAACCTAGCTTCTGAGCAGTTCTTC
TRBV11-2	.	.	TRBJ2-7	13	CASSLDGLYEQYF	TGTGCCAGCAGCTTAGATGGGCTGTACGAGCAGTACTTC
TRBV5-1	.	.	TRBJ2-1	13	CASSVNQGGEQFF	TGCGCCAGCAGCGTAAACCAGGGGGGTGAGCAGTTCTTC
TRBV7-9	few	.	TRBJ1-2	16	CASSSVSGGDEGGYTF	TGTGCCAGCAGCTCCGTCTCGGGGGGCGATGAGGGTGGCTACACCTTC
TRBV10-1	.	TRBD2	TRBJ2-3	15	CASSPSPAGSDTQYF	TGCGCCAGCAGTCCCTCGCCAGCGGGGTCCGATACGCAGTATTTT
TRBV30	.	.	TRBJ2-6	13	CAWSVQGANVLTF	TGTGCCTGGAGTGTACAGGGGGCCAACGTCCTGACTTTC
TRBV27	.	.	TRBJ1-2	15	CASSRLGRMVDGYTF	TGTGCCAGCAGCCGCCTGGGCAGGATGGTGGATGGCTACACCTTC
TRBV5-6	.	.	TRBJ2-7	12	CASSVTGYEQYF	TGTGCCAGCAGCGTGACAGGTTACGAGCAGTACTTC
TRBV10-2	once	.	TRBJ1-5	15	CASSEPGQSNQPQHF	TGCGCCAGCAGTGAACCTGGACAGAGCAATCAGCCCCAGCATTTT
TRBV4-3	.	.	TRBJ1-2	10	CASSLLGVAF	TGCGCCAGCAGCCTCCTCGGGGTAGCCTTC
TRBV5-6	.	.	TRBJ1-2	14	CASSLPSGWGGYTF	TGTGCCAGCAGCTTGCCCTCTGGTTGGGGCGGCTACACCTTC
TRBV12-5	.	.	TRBJ1-1	13	CASGLGGNTEAFF	TGTGCTAGTGGGTTAGGGGGGAACACTGAAGCTTTCTTT
TRBV11-2	.	.	TRBJ1-2	14	CASSLLGRYYGYTF	TGTGCCAGCAGCTTACTGGGCAGGTACTATGGCTACACCTTC
TRBV6-5	once	TRBD2	TRBJ2-7	14	CASSSPGGSYEQYF	TGTGCCAGCAGTTCCCCGGGAGGCTCCTACGAGCAGTACTTC
TRBV25-1	.	.	TRBJ2-7	13	CASNSGGGGRQYF	TGTGCCAGCAACTCCGGGGGAGGGGGTCGGCAGTACTTC
TRBV11-2	.	.	TRBJ2-7	12	CASSSGHAEQYF	TGTGCCAGCAGCTCGGGACACGCCGAGCAGTACTTC
TRBV7-2	few	TRBD1	TRBJ1-2	14	CASSLRQGLGGYTF	TGTGCCAGCAGCTTAAGACAGGGATTGGGAGGCTACACCTTC
TRBV7-3	.	.	TRBJ1-1	14	CASTQGRGATEAFF	TGTGCCAGCACCCAAGGTCGGGGGGCCACTGAAGCTTTCTTT
TRBV30	once	TRBD1	TRBJ1-6	17	CAWSVRSGTGDNSPLHF	TGTGCCTGGAGTGTACGATCCGGGACAGGGGATAATTCACCCCTCCACTTT
TRBV7-9	few	TRBD2	TRBJ2-1	17	CASSPVATSGGNNEQFF	TGTGCCAGCAGCCCGGTGGCTACTAGCGGGGGGAACAATGAGCAGTTCTTC
TRBV30	.	.	TRBJ1-1	13	CAWAGSINTEAFF	TGTGCCTGGGCTGGCTCAATAAACACTGAAGCTTTCTTT
TRBV27	.	TRBD2	TRBJ2-7	19	CASSLGLTSGGRSSYEQYF	TGTGCCAGCAGTTTAGGTTTGACTAGCGGGGGCCGGAGCTCCTACGAGCAGTACTTC
TRBV12-5	.	TRBD1	TRBJ1-2	15	CASGLARDRVNGYTF	TGTGCTAGTGGTTTGGCCCGGGACAGGGTTAATGGCTACACCTTC
TRBV30	.	TRBD1	TRBJ2-6	17	CAWSRQGPTSGANVLTF	TGTGCCTGGTCCCGACAGGGACCCACCTCTGGGGCCAACGTCCTGACTTTC
TRBV7-9	.	.	TRBJ2-7	16	CASSPPRWRVAYEQYF	TGTGCCAGCAGCCCACCCCGATGGAGGGTGGCCTACGAGCAGTACTTC
TRBV15	.	.	TRBJ2-1	16	CATSRDNVARVNEQFF	TGTGCCACCAGCAGAGATAATGTAGCGAGAGTAAATGAGCAGTTCTTC
TRBV15	.	.	TRBJ2-7	13	CATSSGVSYEQYF	TGTGCCACCAGCAGCGGGGTCTCCTACGAGCAGTACTTC
TRBV7-2	.	TRBD2	TRBJ2-5	16	CASSPWTSGGQETQYF	TGTGCCAGCAGCCCGTGGACTAGCGGGGGTCAAGAGACCCAGTACTTC
TRBV5-1	few	.	TRBJ1-1	13	CASSPPQETEAFF	TGCGCCAGCAGCCCGCCACAGGAAACTGAAGCTTTCTTT
TRBV11-3	few	.	TRBJ2-2	16	CASSLATPGDTGELFF	TGTGCCAGCAGCTTAGCGACGCCGGGGGACACCGGGGAGCTGTTTTTT
TRBV7-6	.	.	TRBJ1-2	13	CASSPRGDYGYTF	TGTGCCAGCAGCCCCAGGGGTGACTATGGCTACACCTTC
TRBV7-9	.	.	TRBJ1-4	13	CASNFPGNEKLFF	TGTGCCAGCAACTTCCCGGGGAATGAAAAACTGTTTTTT
TRBV4-3	few	.	TRBJ2-2	14	CASSRSGLTGELFF	TGCGCCAGCAGCCGGTCGGGACTTACCGGGGAGCTGTTTTTT
TRBV30	few	.	TRBJ1-3	14	CAWSLKSSGNTIYF	TGTGCCTGGAGTCTTAAGAGCTCTGGAAACACCATATATTTT
TRBV5-6	.	.	TRBJ1-3	12	CASSLRGNTIYF	TGTGCCAGCAGCCTAAGAGGAAACACCATATATTTT
TRBV18	.	.	TRBJ1-1	14	CASSPSSQGAEAFF	TGTGCCAGCTCACCCTCCTCCCAAGGGGCTGAAGCTTTCTTT